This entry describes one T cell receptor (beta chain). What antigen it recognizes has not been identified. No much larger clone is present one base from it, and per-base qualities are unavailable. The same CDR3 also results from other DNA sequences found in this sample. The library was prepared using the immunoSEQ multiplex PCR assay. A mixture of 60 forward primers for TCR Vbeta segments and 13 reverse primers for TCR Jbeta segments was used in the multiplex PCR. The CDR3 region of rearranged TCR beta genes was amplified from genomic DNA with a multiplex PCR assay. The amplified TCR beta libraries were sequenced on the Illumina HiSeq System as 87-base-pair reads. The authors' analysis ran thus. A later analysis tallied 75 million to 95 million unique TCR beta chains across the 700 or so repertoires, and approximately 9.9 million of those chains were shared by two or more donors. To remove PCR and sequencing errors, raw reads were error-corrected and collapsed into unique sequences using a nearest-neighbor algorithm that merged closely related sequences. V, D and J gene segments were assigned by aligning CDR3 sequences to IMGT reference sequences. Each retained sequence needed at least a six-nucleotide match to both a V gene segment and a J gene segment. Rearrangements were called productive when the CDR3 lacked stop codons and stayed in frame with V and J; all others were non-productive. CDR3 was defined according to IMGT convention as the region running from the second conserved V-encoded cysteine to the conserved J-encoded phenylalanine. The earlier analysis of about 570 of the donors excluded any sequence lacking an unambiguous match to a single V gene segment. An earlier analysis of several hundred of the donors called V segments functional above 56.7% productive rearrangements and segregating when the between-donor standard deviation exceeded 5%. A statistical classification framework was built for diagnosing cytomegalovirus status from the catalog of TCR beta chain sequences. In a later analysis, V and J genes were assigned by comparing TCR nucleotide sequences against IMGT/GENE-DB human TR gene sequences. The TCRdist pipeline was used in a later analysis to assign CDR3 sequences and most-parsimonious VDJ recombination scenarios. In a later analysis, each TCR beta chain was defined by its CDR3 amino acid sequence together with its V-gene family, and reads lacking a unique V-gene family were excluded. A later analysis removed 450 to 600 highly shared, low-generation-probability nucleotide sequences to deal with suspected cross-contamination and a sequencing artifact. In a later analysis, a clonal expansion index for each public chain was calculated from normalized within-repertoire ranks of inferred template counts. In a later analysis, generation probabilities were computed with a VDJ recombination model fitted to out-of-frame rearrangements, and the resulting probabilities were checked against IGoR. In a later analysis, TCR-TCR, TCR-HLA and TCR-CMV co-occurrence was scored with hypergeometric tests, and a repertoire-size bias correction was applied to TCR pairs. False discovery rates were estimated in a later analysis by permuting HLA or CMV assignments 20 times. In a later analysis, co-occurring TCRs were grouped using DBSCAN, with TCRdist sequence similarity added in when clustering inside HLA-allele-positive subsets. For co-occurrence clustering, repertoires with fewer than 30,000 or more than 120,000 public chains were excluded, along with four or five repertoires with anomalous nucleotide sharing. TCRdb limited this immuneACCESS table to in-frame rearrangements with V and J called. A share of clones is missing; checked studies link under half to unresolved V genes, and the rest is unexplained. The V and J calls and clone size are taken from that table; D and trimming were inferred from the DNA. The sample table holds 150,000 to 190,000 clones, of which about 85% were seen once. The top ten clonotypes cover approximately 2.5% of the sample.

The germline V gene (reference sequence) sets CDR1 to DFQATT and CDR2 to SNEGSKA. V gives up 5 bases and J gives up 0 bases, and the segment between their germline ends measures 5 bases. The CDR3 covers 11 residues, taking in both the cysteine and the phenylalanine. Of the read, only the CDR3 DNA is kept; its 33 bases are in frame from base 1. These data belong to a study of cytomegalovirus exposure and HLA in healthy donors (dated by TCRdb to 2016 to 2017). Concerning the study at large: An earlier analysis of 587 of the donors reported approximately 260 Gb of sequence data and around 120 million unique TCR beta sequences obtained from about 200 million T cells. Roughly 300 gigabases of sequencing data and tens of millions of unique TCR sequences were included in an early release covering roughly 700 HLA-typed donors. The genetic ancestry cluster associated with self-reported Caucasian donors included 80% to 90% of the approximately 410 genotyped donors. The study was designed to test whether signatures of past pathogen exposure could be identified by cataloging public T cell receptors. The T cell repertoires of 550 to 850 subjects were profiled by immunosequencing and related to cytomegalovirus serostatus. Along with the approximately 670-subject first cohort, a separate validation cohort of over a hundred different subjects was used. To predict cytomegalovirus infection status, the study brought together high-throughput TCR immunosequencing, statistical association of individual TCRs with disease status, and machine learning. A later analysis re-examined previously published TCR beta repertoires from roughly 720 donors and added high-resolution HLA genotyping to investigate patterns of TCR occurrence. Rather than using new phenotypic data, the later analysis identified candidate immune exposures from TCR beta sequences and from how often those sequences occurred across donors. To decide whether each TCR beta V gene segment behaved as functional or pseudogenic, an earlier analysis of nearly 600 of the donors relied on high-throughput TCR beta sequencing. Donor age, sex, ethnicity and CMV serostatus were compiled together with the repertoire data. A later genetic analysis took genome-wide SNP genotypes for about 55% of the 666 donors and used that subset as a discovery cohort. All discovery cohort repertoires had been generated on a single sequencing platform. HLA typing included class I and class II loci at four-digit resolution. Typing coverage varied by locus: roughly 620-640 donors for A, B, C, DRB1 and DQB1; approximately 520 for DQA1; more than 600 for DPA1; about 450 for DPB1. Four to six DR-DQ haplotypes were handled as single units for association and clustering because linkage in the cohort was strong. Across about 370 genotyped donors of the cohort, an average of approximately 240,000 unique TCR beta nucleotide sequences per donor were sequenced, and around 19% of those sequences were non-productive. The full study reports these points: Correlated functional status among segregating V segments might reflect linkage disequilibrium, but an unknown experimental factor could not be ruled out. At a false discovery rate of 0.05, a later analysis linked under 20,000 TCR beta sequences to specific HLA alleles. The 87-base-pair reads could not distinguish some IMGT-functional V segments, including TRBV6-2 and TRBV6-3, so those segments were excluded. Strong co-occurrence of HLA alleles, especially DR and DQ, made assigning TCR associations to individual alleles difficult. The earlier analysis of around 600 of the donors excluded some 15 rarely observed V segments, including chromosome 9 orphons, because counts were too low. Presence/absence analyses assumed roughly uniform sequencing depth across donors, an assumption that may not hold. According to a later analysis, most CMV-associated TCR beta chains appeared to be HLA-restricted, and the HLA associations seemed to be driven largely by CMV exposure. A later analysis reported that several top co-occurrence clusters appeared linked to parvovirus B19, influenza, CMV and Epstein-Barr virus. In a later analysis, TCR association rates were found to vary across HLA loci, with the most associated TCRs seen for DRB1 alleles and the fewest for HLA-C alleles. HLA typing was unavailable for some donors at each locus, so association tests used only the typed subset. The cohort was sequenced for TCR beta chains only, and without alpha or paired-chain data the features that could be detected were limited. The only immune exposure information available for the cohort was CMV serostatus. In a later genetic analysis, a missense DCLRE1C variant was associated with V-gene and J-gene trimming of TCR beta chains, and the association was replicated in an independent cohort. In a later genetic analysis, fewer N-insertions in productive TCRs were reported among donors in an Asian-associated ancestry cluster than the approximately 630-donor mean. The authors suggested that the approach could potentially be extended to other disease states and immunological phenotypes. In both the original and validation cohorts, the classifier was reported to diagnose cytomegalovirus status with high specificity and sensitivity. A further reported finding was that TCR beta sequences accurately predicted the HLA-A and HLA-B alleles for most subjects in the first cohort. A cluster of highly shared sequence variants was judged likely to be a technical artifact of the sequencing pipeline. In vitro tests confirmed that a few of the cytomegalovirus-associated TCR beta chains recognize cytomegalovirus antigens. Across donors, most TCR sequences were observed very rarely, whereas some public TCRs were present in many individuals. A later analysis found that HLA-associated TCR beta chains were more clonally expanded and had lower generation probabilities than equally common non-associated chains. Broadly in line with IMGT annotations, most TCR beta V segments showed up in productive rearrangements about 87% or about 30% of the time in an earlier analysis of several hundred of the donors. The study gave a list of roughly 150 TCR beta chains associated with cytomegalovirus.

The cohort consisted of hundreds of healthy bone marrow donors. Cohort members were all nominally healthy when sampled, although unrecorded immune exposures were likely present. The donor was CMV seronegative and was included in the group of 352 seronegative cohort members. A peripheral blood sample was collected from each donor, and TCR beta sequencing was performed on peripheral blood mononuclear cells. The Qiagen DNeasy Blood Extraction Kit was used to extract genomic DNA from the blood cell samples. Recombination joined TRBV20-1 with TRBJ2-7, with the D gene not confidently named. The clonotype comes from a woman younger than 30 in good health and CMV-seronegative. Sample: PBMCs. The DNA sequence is TGCAGTGCTGGGCCCTCCTACGAGCAGTACTTC. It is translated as CSAGPSYEQYF.